The entry below gives a single T cell receptor (beta chain) sequence along with its context. Its antigen remains unidentified. This entry is derived from a study of beta chain features in type 1 diabetes. Germline assignment: CDR1 SGHTA and CDR2 FQGNSA. The V and J ends lost 4 bases and 7 bases respectively, with 11 bases between them. The length of the CDR3 is 13 residues. Study conclusions and caveats: Amplification by PCR could prefer shorter templates, with the same effect in patients and controls. For patients, the naive, central memory and Treg TCRB repertoires appeared more alike than for healthy donors. Shorter TCRB CDR3s, moderately but significantly so, marked every one of the four CD4+ subsets in Type 1 diabetes patients.

CD45RO/CCR7/CD25/CD127/CD95/CD27 sorting isolated CD4+ naive, central memory, regulatory and stem cell-like memory cells. Reverse transcription of all isolated RNA meant that expressed TCRB transcripts were sequenced. TCRdb's table, derived via immunoSEQ multiplex PCR, lists solely in-frame clones and lacks some. The sample includes about 410,000 clones, around 13% seen only once; the top ten take roughly 0.035%. Sequenced material: naive CD4+ T cells from blood. The gene calls are TRBV7-2 and TRBJ1-5; the D is unclear. This TCR was sampled from a man aged 30-40 years in good health. The CDR3 here is CASSSERAQPQHF. The CDR3 DNA follows: TGTGCCAGCAGCTCCGAGAGGGCACAGCCCCAGCATTTT. The entire variable domain, with the rest obtained from reference TRBV7-2 and TRBJ1-5, is as follows: GAGVSQSPSNKVTEKGKDVELRCDPISGHTALYWYRQSLGQGLEFLIYFQGNSAPDKSGLPSDRFSAERTGGSVSTLTIQRTQQEDSAVYLCASSSERAQPQHFGDGTRLSIL.